This T cell receptor beta chain was observed in a study of shared clonotypes between healthy human individuals. Produced via immunoSEQ multiplex PCR; TCRdb's table is partial and in-frame only. In the table there are about 2.5 million clones, roughly 92% of which are singletons. The study's findings and limits: Since donors were few, the genetic and exposure-history diversity represented was limited. Naive subsets tended to show greater estimated richness than memory subsets.

Concerning this clone itself: Its specificity is not known.

The V end was cut by 1 base, the J end by 2 bases, with 9 bases between. The germline V gene encodes CDR1 LGHNA and CDR2 YSLEER. The CDR3 totals 15 residues. This TCR was sampled from a young man in good health. Some clones in this sample may be carry-over from other donors' samples. The chain employs TRBV4-3 and TRBJ2-1; D remains unclear. Sequenced input: naive CD4+ T cells from PBMCs. Described subset: CD45RA+ positively selected. The CDR3 loop reads CASSQADSTYNEQFF. The CDR3 DNA sequence: TGCGCCAGCAGCCAAGCTGACTCCACCTACAATGAGCAGTTCTTC.